This entry lists 5 T cell receptor beta chains sequenced from one sample in a study of blood T cell repertoires in COVID-19. Sequencing was performed with immunoSEQ multiplex PCR; in TCRdb, only in-frame clones are kept and a portion is missing. The profile shows roughly 56,000 clones, about 91% of them singletons. The specimen sequenced was peripheral blood. These receptors were obtained from a man aged 50 to 60 with active COVID-19.

The chain uses TRBV6-5 and TRBJ2-7, with unresolved D. CDR1 MNHEY and CDR2 SVGAGI come from the germline V gene. This CDR3 contains 14 residues. The V end lost 8 bases, the J end lost 3 bases, and 17 bases lay between the germline ends. As DNA, the CDR3 is TGTGCCAGCTCCCAGGCATTTAAGCTCTACGAGCAGTACTTC. Amino acid sequence: CASSQAFKLYEQYF.

V is TRBV19 and J is TRBJ1-2; D is unclear. In germline, CDR1 is LNHDA, CDR2 SQIVND (reference sequence). Trimming pared 3 bases from V and 4 bases from J, leaving 12 bases between. The CDR3 is 14 amino acids. The CDR3 DNA follows: TGTGCCAGTAGTATTCAGGCAGCGGGCTATGGCTACACCTTC. Amino acid sequence: CASSIQAAGYGYTF.

V usage is TRBV27 and J usage is TRBJ2-5, with D perhaps TRBD2 (5 bases). This CDR3 spans 13 amino acids. V lost 5 bases and J lost 5, with 12 bases in between. Germline loops: CDR1 MNHEY, CDR2 SMNVEV (reference sequence). The CDR3 protein is CASSRLGGETQYF. For the CDR3, the DNA is TGTGCCAGCAGTAGACTCGGAGGTGAGACCCAGTACTTC.

The chain carries TRBV14 and TRBJ2-3; D gene unclear. The ends were cut back, 1 base at V and 4 bases at J, with 6 bases in the middle. The CDR3 runs to 13 residues. Germline CDR1 is SGHDN and CDR2 is FVKESK. CDR3 sequence reads: CASSQGRADTQYF. CDR3 bases: TGTGCCAGCAGCCAAGGTCGGGCAGATACGCAGTATTTT. The full variable domain, with the rest looked up from reference TRBV14 and TRBJ2-3, is EAGVTQFPSHSVIEKGQTVTLRCDPISGHDNLYWYRRVMGKEIKFLLHFVKESKQDESGMPNNRFLAERTGGTYSTLKVQPAELEDSGVYFCASSQGRADTQYFGPGTRLTVL.

J is TRBJ2-3 and V is TRBV7-3, with 9 positions matching TRBD2. Germline V gene sequence: CDR1 SGHTA, CDR2 FQGTGA. Trimming cost V 5 bases and J 4 bases; bases outside gene matches: 4. The CDR3 is 14 residues long. CDR3 nucleotide sequence: TGTGCCAGCAGCACGGGACTAGCATCAGATACGCAGTATTTT. Protein sequence: CASSTGLASDTQYF.